A selection of T cell receptor beta chains follows, all from one sample in a study of blood T cells in healthy people across ages. TCRdb itself ran the 5' RACE reads through MiXCR, one entry per CDR3 protein. The data hold about 1.8 million distinct CDR3 sequences, with roughly 52% observed a single time. The specimen sequenced was blood. The receptors come from a woman in her 40s in good health. Both conserved end residues are part of each CDR3. Each record gives: CDR3 protein, J gene, V gene.

CDR3 protein: CASNPGTSGDEQFF
J gene: TRBJ2-1
V gene: TRBV12-3/TRBV12-4

CDR3 protein: CASSGSLPDTQYF
J gene: TRBJ2-3
V gene: TRBV5-1

CDR3 protein: CASSSLAGERETQYF
J gene: TRBJ2-5
V gene: TRBV7-6

CDR3 protein: CASRMETRSSYEQYF
J gene: TRBJ2-7
V gene: TRBV7-2

CDR3 protein: CSVGHLTSSYNEQFF
J gene: TRBJ2-1
V gene: TRBV29-1

CDR3 protein: CASSLLLAGGQETQYF
J gene: TRBJ2-5
V gene: TRBV7-9

CDR3 protein: CASSGTGGAGANVLTF
J gene: TRBJ2-6
V gene: TRBV28

CDR3 protein: CASSQDTSEFYEQYF
J gene: TRBJ2-7
V gene: TRBV4-1

CDR3 protein: CASSLVPPQETQYF
J gene: TRBJ2-5
V gene: TRBV7-8

CDR3 protein: CATRTGNSPLHF
J gene: TRBJ1-6
V gene: TRBV10-3

CDR3 protein: CSARTSGTSRGEQYF
J gene: TRBJ2-5
V gene: TRBV20-1

CDR3 protein: CASGLGSSSYEQYF
J gene: TRBJ2-7
V gene: TRBV7-8

CDR3 protein: CGARGRVPYEQYF
J gene: TRBJ2-7
V gene: TRBV29-1

CDR3 protein: CASSEGTSGARQETQYF
J gene: TRBJ2-5
V gene: TRBV25-1

CDR3 protein: CASSPSVPGYEQFF
J gene: TRBJ2-1
V gene: TRBV18

CDR3 protein: CASTEGSNTEAFF
J gene: TRBJ1-1
V gene: TRBV2